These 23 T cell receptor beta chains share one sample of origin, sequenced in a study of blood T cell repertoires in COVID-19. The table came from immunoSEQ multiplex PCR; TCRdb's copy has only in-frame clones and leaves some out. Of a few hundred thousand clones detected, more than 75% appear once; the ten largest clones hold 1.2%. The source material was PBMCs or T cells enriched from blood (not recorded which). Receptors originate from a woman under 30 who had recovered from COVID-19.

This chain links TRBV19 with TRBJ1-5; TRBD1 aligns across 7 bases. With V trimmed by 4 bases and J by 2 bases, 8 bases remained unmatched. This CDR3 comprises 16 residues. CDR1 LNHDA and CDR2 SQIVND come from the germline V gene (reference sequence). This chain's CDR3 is CASSTYRGRGNQPQHF. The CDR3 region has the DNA TGTGCCAGTAGTACCTACAGGGGACGGGGCAATCAGCCCCAGCATTTT.

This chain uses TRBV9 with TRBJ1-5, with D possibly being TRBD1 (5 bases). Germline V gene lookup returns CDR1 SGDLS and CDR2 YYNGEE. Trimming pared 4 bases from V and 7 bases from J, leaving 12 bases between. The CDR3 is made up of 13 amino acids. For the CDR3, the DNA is TGTGCCAGCAGCCGTCGGGGGGGACAGCCCCAGCATTTT. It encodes CASSRRGGQPQHF.

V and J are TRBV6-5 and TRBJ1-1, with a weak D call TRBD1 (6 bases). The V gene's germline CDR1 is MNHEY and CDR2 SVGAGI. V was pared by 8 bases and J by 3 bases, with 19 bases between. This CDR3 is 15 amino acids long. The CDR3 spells CASGRQVFLDTEAFF. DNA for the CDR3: TGTGCCAGCGGCCGACAGGTCTTCCTGGACACTGAAGCTTTCTTT.

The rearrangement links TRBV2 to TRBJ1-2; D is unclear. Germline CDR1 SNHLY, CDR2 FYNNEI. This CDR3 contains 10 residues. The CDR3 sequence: CAHPGYGYTF. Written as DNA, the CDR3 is TGTGCTCATCCGGGCTATGGCTACACCTTC. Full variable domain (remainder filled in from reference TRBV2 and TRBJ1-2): EPEVTQTPSHQVTQMGQEVILRCVPISNHLYFYWYRQILGQKVEFLVSFYNNEISEKSEIFDDQFSVERPDGSNFTLKIRSTKLEDSAMYFCAHPGYGYTFGSGTRLTVV.

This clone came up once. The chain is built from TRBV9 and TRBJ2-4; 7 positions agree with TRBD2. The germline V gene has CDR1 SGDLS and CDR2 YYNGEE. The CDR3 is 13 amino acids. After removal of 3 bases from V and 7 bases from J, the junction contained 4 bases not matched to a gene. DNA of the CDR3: TGTGCCAGCAGCGCACCAGCGGGGAACATTCAGTACTTC. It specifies CASSAPAGNIQYF.

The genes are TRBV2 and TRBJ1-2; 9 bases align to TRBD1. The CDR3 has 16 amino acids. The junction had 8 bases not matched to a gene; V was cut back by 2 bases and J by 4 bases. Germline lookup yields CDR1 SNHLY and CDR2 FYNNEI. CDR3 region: CASSEWGDRVGYGYTF. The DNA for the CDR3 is TGTGCCAGCAGTGAATGGGGGGACAGGGTGGGCTATGGCTACACCTTC.

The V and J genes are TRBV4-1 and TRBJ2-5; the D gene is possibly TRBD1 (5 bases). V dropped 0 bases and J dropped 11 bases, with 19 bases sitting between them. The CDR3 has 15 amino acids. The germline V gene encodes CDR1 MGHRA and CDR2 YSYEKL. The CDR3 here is CASSQDGGQGITQYF. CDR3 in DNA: TGCGCCAGCAGCCAAGACGGTGGGCAGGGAATTACTCAGTACTTC.

The CDR3 reads CASRQGPHSNQPQHF. The CDR3 DNA is TGTGCCAGCAGACAGGGTCCTCATAGCAATCAGCCCCAGCATTTT. V usage is TRBV6-5 and J usage is TRBJ1-5; D is perhaps TRBD1 (6 bases). The CDR3 sequence is 15 residues long. V was trimmed by 6 bases and J by 0 bases, leaving 12 bases between them. Germline-derived CDR1 and CDR2 are MNHEY and SVGAGI.

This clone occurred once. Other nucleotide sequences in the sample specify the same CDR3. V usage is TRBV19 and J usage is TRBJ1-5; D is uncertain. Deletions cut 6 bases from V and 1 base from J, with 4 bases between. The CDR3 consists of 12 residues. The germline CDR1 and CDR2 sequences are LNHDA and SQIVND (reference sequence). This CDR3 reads CASSYSNQPQHF. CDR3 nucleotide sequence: TGTGCCAGTAGCTACAGCAATCAGCCCCAGCATTTT.

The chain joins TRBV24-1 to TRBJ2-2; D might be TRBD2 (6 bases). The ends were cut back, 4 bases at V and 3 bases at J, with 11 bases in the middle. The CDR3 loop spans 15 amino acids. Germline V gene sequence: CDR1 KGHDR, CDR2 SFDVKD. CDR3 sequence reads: CATSDPGDYTGELFF. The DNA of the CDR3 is TGTGCCACCAGTGACCCCGGGGACTACACCGGGGAGCTGTTTTTT.

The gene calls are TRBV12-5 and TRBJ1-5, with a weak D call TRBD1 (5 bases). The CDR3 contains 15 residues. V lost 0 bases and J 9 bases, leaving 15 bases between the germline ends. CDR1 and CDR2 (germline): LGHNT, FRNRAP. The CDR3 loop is CASGLVSGKGRPQHF. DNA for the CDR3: TGTGCTAGTGGTTTGGTAAGCGGGAAGGGGAGGCCCCAGCATTTT.

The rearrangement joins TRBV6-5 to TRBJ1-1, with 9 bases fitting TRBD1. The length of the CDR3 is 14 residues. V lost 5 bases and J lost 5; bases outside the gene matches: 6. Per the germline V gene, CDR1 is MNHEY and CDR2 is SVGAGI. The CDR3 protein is CASSLQGALTEAFF. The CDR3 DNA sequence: TGTGCCAGCAGTCTACAGGGGGCGCTAACTGAAGCTTTCTTT.

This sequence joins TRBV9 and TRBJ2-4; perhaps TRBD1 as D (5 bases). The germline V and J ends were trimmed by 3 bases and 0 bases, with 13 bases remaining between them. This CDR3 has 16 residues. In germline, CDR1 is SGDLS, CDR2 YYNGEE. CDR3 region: CASSEGPSVAKNIQYF. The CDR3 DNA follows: TGTGCCAGCAGCGAGGGGCCTTCAGTAGCCAAAAACATTCAGTACTTC.

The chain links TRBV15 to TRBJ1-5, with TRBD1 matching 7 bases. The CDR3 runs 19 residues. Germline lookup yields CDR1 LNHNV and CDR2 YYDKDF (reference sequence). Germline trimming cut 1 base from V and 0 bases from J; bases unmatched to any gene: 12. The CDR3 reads CATSRVGGTVMFSNQPQHF. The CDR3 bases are TGTGCCACCAGCAGAGTAGGGGGGACAGTCATGTTTAGCAATCAGCCCCAGCATTTT. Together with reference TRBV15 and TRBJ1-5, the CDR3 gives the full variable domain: DAMVIQNPRYQVTQFGKPVTLSCSQTLNHNVMYWYQQKSSQAPKLLFHYYDKDFNNEADTPDNFQSRRPNTSFCFLDIRSPGLGDTAMYLCATSRVGGTVMFSNQPQHFGDGTRLSIL.

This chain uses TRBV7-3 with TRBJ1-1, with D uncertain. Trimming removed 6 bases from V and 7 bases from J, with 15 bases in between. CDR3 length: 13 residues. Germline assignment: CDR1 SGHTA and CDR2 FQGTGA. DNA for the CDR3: TGTGCCAGCAGACTAGACTGGGGTTATGAAGCTTTCTTT. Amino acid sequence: CASRLDWGYEAFF.

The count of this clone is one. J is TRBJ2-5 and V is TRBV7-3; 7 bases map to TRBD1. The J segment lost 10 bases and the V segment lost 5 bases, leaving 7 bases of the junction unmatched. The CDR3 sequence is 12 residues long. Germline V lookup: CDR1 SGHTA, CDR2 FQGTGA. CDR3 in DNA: TGTGCCAGCAGCCCACGACAGGGAATCCAGTACTTC. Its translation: CASSPRQGIQYF.

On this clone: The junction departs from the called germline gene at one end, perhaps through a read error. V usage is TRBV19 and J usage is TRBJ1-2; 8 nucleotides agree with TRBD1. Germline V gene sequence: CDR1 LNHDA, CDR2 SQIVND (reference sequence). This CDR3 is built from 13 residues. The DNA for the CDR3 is TGTGTCAGTAGTGGGACAGGCCGCTATGGCTACACCTTC. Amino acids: CVSSGTGRYGYTF.

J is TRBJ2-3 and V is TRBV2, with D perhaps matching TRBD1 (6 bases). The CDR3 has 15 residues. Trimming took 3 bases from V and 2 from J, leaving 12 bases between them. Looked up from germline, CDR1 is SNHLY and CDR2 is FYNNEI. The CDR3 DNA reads TGTGCCAGCAGTGACAGGGGCCGCCTCACAGATACGCAGTATTTT. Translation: CASSDRGRLTDTQYF. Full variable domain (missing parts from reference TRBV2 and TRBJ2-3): EPEVTQTPSHQVTQMGQEVILRCVPISNHLYFYWYRQILGQKVEFLVSFYNNEISEKSEIFDDQFSVERPDGSNFTLKIRSTKLEDSAMYFCASSDRGRLTDTQYFGPGTRLTVL.

Here the CDR3 reads CASSEARWNGNQPQHF. DNA for the CDR3: TGTGCCAGCAGTGAAGCGAGGTGGAATGGCAATCAGCCCCAGCATTTT. The V gene is TRBV2, the J gene TRBJ1-5; D call uncertain. The CDR3 has 16 residues. The germline V and J ends were trimmed by 0 bases and 2 bases, with 11 bases remaining between them. The germline gives CDR1 SNHLY, CDR2 FYNNEI.

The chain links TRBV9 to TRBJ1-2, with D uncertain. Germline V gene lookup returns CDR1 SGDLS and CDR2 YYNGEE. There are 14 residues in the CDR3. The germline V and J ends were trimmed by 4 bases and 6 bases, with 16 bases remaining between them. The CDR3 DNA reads TGTGCCAGCAGCATGCCCCAGGCCCCGGATGGCTACACCTTC. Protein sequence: CASSMPQAPDGYTF.

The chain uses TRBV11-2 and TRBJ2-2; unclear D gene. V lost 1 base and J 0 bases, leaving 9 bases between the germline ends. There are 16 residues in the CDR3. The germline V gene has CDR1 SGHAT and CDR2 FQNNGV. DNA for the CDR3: TGTGCCAGCAGCTTAGTCGCAGATCCGAACACCGGGGAGCTGTTTTTT. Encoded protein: CASSLVADPNTGELFF.

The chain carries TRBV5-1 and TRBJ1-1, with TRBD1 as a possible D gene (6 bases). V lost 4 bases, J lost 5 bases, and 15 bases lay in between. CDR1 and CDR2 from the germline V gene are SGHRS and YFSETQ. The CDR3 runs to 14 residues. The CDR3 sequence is CASSLAQGRTEAFF. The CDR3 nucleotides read TGCGCCAGCAGCCTTGCACAGGGCCGTACTGAAGCTTTCTTT.

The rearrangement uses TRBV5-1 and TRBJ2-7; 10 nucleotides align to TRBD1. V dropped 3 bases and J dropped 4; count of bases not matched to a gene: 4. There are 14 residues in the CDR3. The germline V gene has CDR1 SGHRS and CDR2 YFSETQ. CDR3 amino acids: CASSWGDRGYEQYF. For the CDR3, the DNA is TGCGCCAGCAGCTGGGGGGACAGGGGATACGAGCAGTACTTC.